The 26 T cell receptor beta chains below all came from one sample that was sequenced in a study of identical twins. TCRdb processed the 5' RACE reads anew with MiXCR; each CDR3 protein has one entry. The top ten hold 6% to 8.5% of the sample, which has 250,000 to 300,000 distinct CDR3 sequences, roughly 9.8% seen once. A further study also used this sample, focusing on yellow fever vaccine responses in identical twins.

Specimen: CD8+ T cells sorted from blood. The receptor source for this set is a woman aged 18 to 35 in good health.

This clonotype appeared many times. The gene calls are TRBV12-3 or TRBV12-4 and TRBJ2-7; no firm D call. Trimming stripped 4 bases from V and 6 bases from J, with 13 bases between. The CDR3 consists of 13 residues. The CDR3 DNA is TGTGCCAGCAGTTCCCCCCCCGGCCTCGAGCAGTACTTC. Translated: CASSSPPGLEQYF.

This clonotype was observed a handful of times. V gene TRBV7-9 combines with J gene TRBJ2-2, with D perhaps TRBD1 (7 bases). Per the germline V gene, CDR1 is SEHNR and CDR2 is FQNEAQ (reference sequence). This CDR3 is 16 amino acids long. Trimming left V 5 bases short and J 5 bases short, with 18 bases between. Here the CDR3 reads CASSRDSGQRTGELFF. In nucleotides, the CDR3 is TGTGCCAGCAGCCGGGACAGCGGGCAGAGGACCGGGGAGCTGTTTTTT.

Only a few counts were recorded for this clonotype. V and J are TRBV6-5 and TRBJ2-5; D ambiguous. V was clipped by 2 bases and J by 2 bases, with 3 bases between them. The CDR3 extends over 12 amino acids. Germline V CDR1 and CDR2: MNHEY, SVGAGI. This CDR3 reads CASSYEQETQYF. CDR3 nucleotide sequence: TGTGCCAGCAGTTACGAGCAAGAGACCCAGTACTTC.

The chain uses TRBV20-1 and TRBJ1-5, with a weak D call TRBD1 (5 bases). Looked up from germline, CDR1 is DFQATT and CDR2 is SNEGSKA (reference sequence). The V end was cut by 0 bases, the J end by 5 bases, with 23 bases between. This CDR3 contains 18 residues. The CDR3 region has the DNA TGCAGTGCTAGAGACGATAGCGGACACGGATTTCGGTATCAGCCCCAGCATTTT. Protein sequence: CSARDDSGHGFRYQPQHF.

This clonotype came up a few times. The chain recombines TRBV4-3 with TRBJ1-1, with D hard to call. Germline V CDR1 and CDR2: LGHNA, YSLEER. The CDR3 loop spans 14 amino acids. V was cut by 1 base and J by 4 bases, with 10 bases left in between. The CDR3 sequence: CASSQGPRGTEAFF. Here the CDR3 DNA reads TGCGCCAGCAGCCAAGGCCCCCGGGGCACTGAAGCTTTCTTT.

This clonotype was observed a few times. The CDR3 DNA sequence: TGTGCCTGGCTCATAGCGGGGGGGGACCAGTTCTTC. This translates into CAWLIAGGDQFF. The chain employs TRBV30 and TRBJ2-1; 11 bases agree with TRBD2. V trimming: 5 bases; J trimming: 13 bases; junction bases outside the gene matches: 7. The CDR3 spans 12 residues. CDR1 is GTSNPN and CDR2 is SVGIG in the germline V gene (reference sequence).

There are many counts of this clonotype. This rearrangement joins TRBV9 to TRBJ2-3; 8 nucleotides align to TRBD1. V gave up 4 bases and J gave up 2 bases; unmatched junction bases: 6. From germline, CDR1 is SGDLS and CDR2 YYNGEE. The CDR3 is 15 residues long. The CDR3 sequence is CASSPRTGSTDTQYF. CDR3 nucleotides: TGTGCCAGCAGCCCGCGGACAGGGTCCACAGATACGCAGTATTTT.

V is TRBV20-1 and J is TRBJ2-7; TRBD1 matches at 10 bases. The CDR3 length is 14 residues. With V trimmed by 3 bases and J by 2 bases, 4 bases remained unmatched. Germline CDR1 and CDR2: DFQATT and SNEGSKA (reference sequence). Here the CDR3 reads CSASRDRGPYEQYF. The CDR3 nucleotides are TGCAGTGCTAGCCGGGACAGGGGACCCTACGAGCAGTACTTC.

This sequence joins TRBV4-3 and TRBJ2-3; D is possibly TRBD1 (5 bases). The CDR3 spans 15 residues. Germline CDR1 reads LGHNA; CDR2 reads YSLEER. V was trimmed by 0 bases and J by 4 bases, leaving 11 bases between them. The CDR3 spells CASSQDLGAPDTQYF. The CDR3, as DNA: TGCGCCAGCAGCCAAGATTTAGGGGCCCCAGATACGCAGTATTTT.

In this sample, this clonotype turned up a few times. The chain combines TRBV29-1 with TRBJ2-3; D uncertain. The CDR3 is made up of 17 amino acids. The V end was cut by 4 bases, the J end by 1 base, with 21 bases between. From germline, CDR1 is SQVTM and CDR2 ANQGSEA. The DNA of the CDR3 is TGCAGCGTTGTTCCTTCTGTTTCTCATCCCCGCACAGATACGCAGTATTTT. Its protein product is CSVVPSVSHPRTDTQYF.

This clonotype showed up many times. J is TRBJ2-6 and V is TRBV4-2; a possible D gene is TRBD2 (5 bases). There are 17 residues in the CDR3. V lost 0 bases and J lost 1, with 10 bases in between. Germline CDR1 reads LGHNA; CDR2 reads YNFKEQ. Here the CDR3 reads CASSQDGESSGANVLTF. Written as DNA, the CDR3 is TGTGCCAGCAGCCAAGACGGGGAGTCGTCTGGGGCCAACGTCCTGACTTTC.

V gene TRBV6-2 or TRBV6-3 combines with J gene TRBJ2-7; no clear D gene. The V gene lost 10 bases and the J gene lost 2 bases, with 24 bases spanning the gap. The CDR3 is 16 amino acids. CDR1 and CDR2 (germline): MNHEY, SVGEGT. DNA of the CDR3: TGTGCCACCCTCGAAATGACGGCCCAGAGCCCCTACGAGCAGTACTTC. Translated, it gives CATLEMTAQSPYEQYF.

V and J are TRBV2 and TRBJ2-3; D not resolved. This CDR3 comprises 13 residues. From germline, CDR1 is SNHLY and CDR2 FYNNEI. V was trimmed by 8 bases and J by 2 bases, leaving 11 bases between them. CDR3 DNA: TGTGCCAGCCCGGGCAGGCCCACAGATACGCAGTATTTT. Translation: CASPGRPTDTQYF.

The rearrangement links TRBV20-1 to TRBJ2-7; no clear D gene. The germline V gene encodes CDR1 DFQATT and CDR2 SNEGSKA (reference sequence). CDR3 length equals 13 residues. V was shortened by 3 bases and J by 0 bases, with 9 bases between the two germline ends. Written as DNA, the CDR3 is TGCAGTGCTAGGCGGTCAAGCTCCTACGAGCAGTACTTC. Translation: CSARRSSSYEQYF.

The table lists this clonotype with a few counts. The rearrangement joins TRBV4-3 to TRBJ2-7; unclear D gene. CDR3 length: 14 amino acids. Germline V lookup: CDR1 LGHNA, CDR2 YSLEER. V was shortened by 3 bases and J by 2 bases, with 11 bases between the two germline ends. The CDR3 DNA reads as TGCGCCAGCAGCCAGGGGTACTCAACCTACGAGCAGTACTTC. Encoded protein: CASSQGYSTYEQYF.

The chain recombines TRBV7-6 with TRBJ2-3, with 10 nucleotides matching TRBD1. V was pared by 6 bases and J by 6 bases, with 15 bases of the junction left unmatched. The CDR3 consists of 17 residues. Per the germline V gene, CDR1 is SGHVS and CDR2 is FNYEAQ. CDR3 region: CASSTSRDRGGADTQYF. Here the CDR3 DNA reads TGTGCCAGCAGTACGTCCCGGGACAGGGGCGGGGCGGATACGCAGTATTTT.

CDR3 sequence reads: CASSQGGPEGGHVGTQYF. CDR3 nucleotides: TGCGCCAGCAGCCAGGGGGGTCCAGAAGGGGGTCATGTCGGGACCCAGTACTTC. The chain has TRBV4-3 and TRBJ2-5; either TRBD1 or TRBD2 may supply D (6 bases each). The V gene's germline CDR1 is LGHNA and CDR2 YSLEER. This CDR3 comprises 18 residues. V lost 3 bases and J 7 bases, leaving 27 bases between the germline ends.

This clonotype came up many times. This rearrangement joins TRBV5-1 to TRBJ2-3; TRBD2 matches 10 bases. The CDR3 spans 15 residues. CDR1 is SGHRS, CDR2 YFSETQ, per germline. The V segment lost 4 bases and the J segment 6 bases; nucleotides outside the gene matches: 8. This CDR3 is CASSPGTSGEDTQYF. The CDR3 region has the DNA TGCGCCAGCAGCCCCGGAACTAGCGGGGAGGATACGCAGTATTTT.

This clonotype occurred a few times. The rearrangement uses TRBV7-2 and TRBJ2-1; D not certain. The CDR3 has 13 residues. Trimming took off 2 bases at V and 10 bases at J, with 12 bases between the two ends. The germline gives CDR1 SGHTA, CDR2 FQGNSA. DNA of the CDR3: TGTGCCAGCAGCTTACCCCCCGGTTTAGAGCAGTTCTTC. It yields the protein CASSLPPGLEQFF.

This clonotype was detected only a few times. This rearrangement joins TRBV20-1 to TRBJ2-2, with D perhaps TRBD1 (5 bases). This CDR3 has 13 residues. Trimming took 5 bases from V and 6 from J, leaving 13 bases between them. Germline V gene sequence: CDR1 DFQATT, CDR2 SNEGSKA (reference sequence). For the CDR3, the DNA is TGCAGTGCTTTGACAGTTGGGTCCGGGGAGCTGTTTTTT. Protein product: CSALTVGSGELFF.

The CDR3 bases are TGCAGTGCTAGAGCACTAAGCCCCACGGGGACCCAGTACTTC. This gives the protein CSARALSPTGTQYF. This chain joins TRBV20-1 and TRBJ2-5; D unresolved. Trimming removed 1 base from V and 7 bases from J, with 16 bases in between. CDR3 size: 14 residues. Looked up from germline, CDR1 is DFQATT and CDR2 is SNEGSKA (reference sequence).

This clonotype was detected ten times or more. V and J are TRBV20-1 and TRBJ2-1, with 7 bases matching TRBD2. Germline CDR1 and CDR2: DFQATT and SNEGSKA (reference sequence). After removal of 1 base from V and 7 bases from J, the junction contained 13 bases not matched to a gene. This CDR3 contains 16 residues. CDR3 residues: CSARGGGGPFGNEQFF. The CDR3 DNA sequence: TGCAGTGCTAGAGGTGGCGGGGGACCTTTTGGGAATGAGCAGTTCTTC.

This clonotype was seen a few times. This chain links TRBV9 with TRBJ1-2; TRBD1 is a possible D gene (5 bases). Trimming took 0 bases from V and 6 from J, leaving 15 bases between them. This CDR3 region has 15 residues. Per germline, CDR1 SGDLS and CDR2 YYNGEE. The CDR3 sequence is CASSVVPGVRDGYTF. The DNA for the CDR3 is TGTGCCAGCAGCGTAGTGCCGGGGGTAAGGGATGGCTACACCTTC.

This sequence joins TRBV28 and TRBJ2-7, with TRBD1 matching over 9 bases. The CDR3 loop spans 13 amino acids. The ends lost 6 bases at V and 4 bases at J; junction bases unmatched: 4. Per the germline V gene, CDR1 is MDHEN and CDR2 is SYDVKM. In DNA form, the CDR3 reads TGTGCCAGCAGCCACAGGGGGCGGTACGAGCAGTACTTC. Translating gives CASSHRGRYEQYF.

V usage is TRBV28 and J usage is TRBJ2-7, with 12 bases aligning to TRBD2. Trimming cost V 6 bases and J 4 bases; bases outside gene matches: 7. The CDR3 runs to 15 residues. Germline V lookup: CDR1 MDHEN, CDR2 SYDVKM. The CDR3 bases are TGTGCCAGCAGCTCACTAGCGGGAGGCTTATACGAGCAGTACTTC. Its protein product is CASSSLAGGLYEQYF.

In its sample, this clonotype was seen a few times. The chain uses TRBV5-1 and TRBJ2-7; 14 nucleotides match TRBD2. This CDR3 is 16 amino acids long. Germline V gives CDR1 SGHRS, CDR2 YFSETQ. V lost 0 bases and J lost 3; bases outside the gene matches: 2. The CDR3 loop is CASSLEGTSGGYEQYF. DNA of the CDR3: TGCGCCAGCAGCTTGGAGGGGACTAGCGGGGGCTACGAGCAGTACTTC.